This T cell receptor (beta chain) stems from a study of T cell repertoires in cytomegalovirus infection. For the study at large: Both a matching HLA type and CMV infection were indicated by public TCR beta signatures.

Germline lookup yields CDR1 MNHNY and CDR2 SVGAGI (reference sequence). The CDR3 length is 14 residues. V was cut by 5 bases and J by 0 bases, with 7 bases left in between. TCRdb itself ran the reads through MiXCR, one entry per CDR3 protein. This table has some 450,000 distinct CDR3 sequences, approximately 32% appearing once. As to this clonotype: Its antigen is as yet unknown.

Whole-study findings and limits: Of the TCR beta families, the public ones yielded a cumulative frequency that identified carriers of CMV plus the relevant HLA. Ex vivo responses were dominated by HLA-C-restricted CMV-specific TCR beta clonotypes.

This clonotype was obtained from a human donor in good health (CMV status not recorded). Some clones in this sample may be carry-over from other donors' samples. This sequence joins TRBV6-6 and TRBJ1-4; D is unclear. Material for sequencing was PBMCs. In DNA form, the CDR3 reads TGTGCCAGCAGTAAAGGTTCAACTAATGAAAAACTGTTTTTT. Protein: CASSKGSTNEKLFF.